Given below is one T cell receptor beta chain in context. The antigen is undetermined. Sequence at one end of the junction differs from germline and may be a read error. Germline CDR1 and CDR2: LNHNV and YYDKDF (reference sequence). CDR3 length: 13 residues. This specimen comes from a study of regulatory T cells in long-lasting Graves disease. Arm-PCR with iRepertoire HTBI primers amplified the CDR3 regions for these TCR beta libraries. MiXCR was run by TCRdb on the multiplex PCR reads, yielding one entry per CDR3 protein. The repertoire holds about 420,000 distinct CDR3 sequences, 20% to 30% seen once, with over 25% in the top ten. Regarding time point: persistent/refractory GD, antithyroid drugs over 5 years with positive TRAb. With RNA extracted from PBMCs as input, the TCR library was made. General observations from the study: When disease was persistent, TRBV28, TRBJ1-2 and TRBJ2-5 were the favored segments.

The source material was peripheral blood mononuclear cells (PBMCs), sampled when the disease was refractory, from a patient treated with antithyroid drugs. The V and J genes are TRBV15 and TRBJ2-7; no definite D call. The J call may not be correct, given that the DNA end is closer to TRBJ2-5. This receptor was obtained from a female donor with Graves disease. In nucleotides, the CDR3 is TGTGCCACTAGCAGAGGTGAATCGAAGACCCAGTACTTC. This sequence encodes CATSRGESKTQYF.